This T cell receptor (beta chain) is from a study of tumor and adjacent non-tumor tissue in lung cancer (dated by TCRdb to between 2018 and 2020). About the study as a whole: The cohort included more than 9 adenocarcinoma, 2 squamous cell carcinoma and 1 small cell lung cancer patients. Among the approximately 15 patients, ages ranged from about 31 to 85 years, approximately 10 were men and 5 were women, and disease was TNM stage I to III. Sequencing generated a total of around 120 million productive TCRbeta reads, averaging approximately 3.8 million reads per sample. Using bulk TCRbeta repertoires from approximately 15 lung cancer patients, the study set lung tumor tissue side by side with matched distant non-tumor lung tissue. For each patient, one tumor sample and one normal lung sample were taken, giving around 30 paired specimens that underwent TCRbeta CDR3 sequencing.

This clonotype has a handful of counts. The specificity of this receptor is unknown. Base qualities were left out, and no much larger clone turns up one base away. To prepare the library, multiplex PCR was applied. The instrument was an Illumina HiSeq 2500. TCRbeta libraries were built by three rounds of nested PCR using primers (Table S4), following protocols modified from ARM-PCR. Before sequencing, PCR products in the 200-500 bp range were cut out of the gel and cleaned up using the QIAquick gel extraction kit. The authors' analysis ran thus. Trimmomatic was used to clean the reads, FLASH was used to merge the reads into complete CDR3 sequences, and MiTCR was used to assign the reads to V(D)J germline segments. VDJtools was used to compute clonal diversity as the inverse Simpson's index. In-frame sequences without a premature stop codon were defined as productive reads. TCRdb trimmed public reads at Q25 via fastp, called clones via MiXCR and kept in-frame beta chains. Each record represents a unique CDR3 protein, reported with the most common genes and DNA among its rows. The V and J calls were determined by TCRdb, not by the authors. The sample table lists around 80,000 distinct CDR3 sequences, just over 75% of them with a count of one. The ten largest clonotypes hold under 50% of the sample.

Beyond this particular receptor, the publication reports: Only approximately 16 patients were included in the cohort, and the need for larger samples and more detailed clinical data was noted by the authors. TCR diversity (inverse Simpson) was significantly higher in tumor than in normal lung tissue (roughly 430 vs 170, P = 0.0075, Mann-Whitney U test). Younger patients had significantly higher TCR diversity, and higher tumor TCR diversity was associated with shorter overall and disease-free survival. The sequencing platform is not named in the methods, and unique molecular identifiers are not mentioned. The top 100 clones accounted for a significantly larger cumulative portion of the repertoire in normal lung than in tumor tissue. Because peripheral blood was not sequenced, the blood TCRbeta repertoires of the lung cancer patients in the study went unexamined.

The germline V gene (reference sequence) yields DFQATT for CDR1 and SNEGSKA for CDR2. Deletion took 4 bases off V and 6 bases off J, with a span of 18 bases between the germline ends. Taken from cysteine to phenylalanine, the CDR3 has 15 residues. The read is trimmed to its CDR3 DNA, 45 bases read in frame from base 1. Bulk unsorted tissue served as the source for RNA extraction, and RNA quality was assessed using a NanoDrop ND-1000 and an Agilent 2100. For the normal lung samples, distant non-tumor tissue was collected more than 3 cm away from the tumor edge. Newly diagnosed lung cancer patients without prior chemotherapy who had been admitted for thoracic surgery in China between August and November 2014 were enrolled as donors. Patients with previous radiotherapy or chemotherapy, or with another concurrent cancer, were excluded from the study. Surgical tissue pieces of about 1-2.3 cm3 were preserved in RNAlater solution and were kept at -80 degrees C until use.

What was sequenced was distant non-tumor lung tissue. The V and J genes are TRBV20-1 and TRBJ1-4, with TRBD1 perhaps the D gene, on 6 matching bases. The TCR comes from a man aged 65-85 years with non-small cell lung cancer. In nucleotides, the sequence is TGCAGTGCTAAGGATCAGGGGTGGACTGATGAAAAACTGTTTTTT. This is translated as CSAKDQGWTDEKLFF.